This T cell receptor (beta chain) appears in the sequencing data of a study of CXCR3-negative and CXCR3-positive naive CD8 T cells. In preparing the TRB cDNA libraries, 5' RACE with UMI labels was used. From its re-call of the 5' RACE reads, TCRdb lists each CDR3 protein once, without DNA. The sample totals about 38,000 distinct CDR3 sequences; its top ten clones hold 13% to 15%. Germline V lookup: CDR1 SEHNR, CDR2 FQNEAQ (reference sequence). This CDR3 is built from 17 residues. Sorts that each held roughly 300,000 cells were run in triplicate for every CD8+ T cell subset. This TCR was sampled from a human donor in good health. Some clones in this sample may be carry-over from other donors' samples. The sample consisted of memory CD8+ T cells from blood. The chain recombines TRBV7-9 with TRBJ2-7; TCRdb's D call, TRBD1, is unchecked because there is no DNA. CDR3 loop: CASSSMRTGDGSYEQYF. The full variable domain, completed using reference TRBV7-9 and TRBJ2-7, is DTGVSQNPRHKITKRGQNVTFRCDPISEHNRLYWYRQTLGQGPEFLTYFQNEAQLEKSRLLSDRFSAERPKGSFSTLEIQRTEQGDSAMYLCASSSMRTGDGSYEQYFGPGTRLTVT.